Listed here is a single T cell receptor beta chain. CDR3 length: 13 residues. Germline V CDR1 and CDR2: MDHEN, SYDVKM. V was clipped by 4 bases and J by 8 bases; unmatched bases: 5. TCRdb itself ran the RT-PCR reads through MiXCR, one entry per CDR3 protein. Found here are about 520,000 distinct CDR3 sequences, 10% to 11% of them singletons; the top ten hold about 12%. The source of the sample is a study of response to subunit inactivated influenza vaccine. The V and J genes are TRBV28 and TRBJ2-4; 7 nucleotides match TRBD2. The source of this sequence is a man aged 50 or older who received an inactivated influenza vaccine. The material sequenced was PBMCs from blood, taken roughly 48 days after vaccination. The CDR3 bases are TGTGCCAGCAGTTCTGCGGGGAGGGACATTCAGTACTTC. Amino acid sequence: CASSSAGRDIQYF.